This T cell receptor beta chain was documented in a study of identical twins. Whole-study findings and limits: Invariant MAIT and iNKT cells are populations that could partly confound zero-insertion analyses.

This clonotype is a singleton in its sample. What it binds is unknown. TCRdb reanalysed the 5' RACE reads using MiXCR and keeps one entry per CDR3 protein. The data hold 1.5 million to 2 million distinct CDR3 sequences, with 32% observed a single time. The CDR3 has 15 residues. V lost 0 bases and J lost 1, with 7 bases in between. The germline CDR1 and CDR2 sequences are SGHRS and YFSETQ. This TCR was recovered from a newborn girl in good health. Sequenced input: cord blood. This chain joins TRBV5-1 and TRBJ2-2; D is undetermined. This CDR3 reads CASSLATLNTGELFF. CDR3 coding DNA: TGCGCCAGCAGCTTGGCCACCTTGAACACCGGGGAGCTGTTTTTT.